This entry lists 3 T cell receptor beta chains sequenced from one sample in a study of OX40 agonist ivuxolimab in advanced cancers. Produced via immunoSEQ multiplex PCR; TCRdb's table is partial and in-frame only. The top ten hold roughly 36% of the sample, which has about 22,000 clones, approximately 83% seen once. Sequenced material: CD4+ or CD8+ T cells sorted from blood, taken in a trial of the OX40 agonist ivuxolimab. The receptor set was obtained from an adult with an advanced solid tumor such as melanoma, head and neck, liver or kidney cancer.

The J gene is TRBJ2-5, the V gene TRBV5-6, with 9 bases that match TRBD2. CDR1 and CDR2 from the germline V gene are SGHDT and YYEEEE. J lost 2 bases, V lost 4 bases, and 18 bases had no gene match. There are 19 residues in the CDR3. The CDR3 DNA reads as TGTGCCAGCAGCGCTAGGCGGGAGGGTGCCTTTGATGGGCAAGAGACCCAGTACTTC. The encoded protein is CASSARREGAFDGQETQYF.

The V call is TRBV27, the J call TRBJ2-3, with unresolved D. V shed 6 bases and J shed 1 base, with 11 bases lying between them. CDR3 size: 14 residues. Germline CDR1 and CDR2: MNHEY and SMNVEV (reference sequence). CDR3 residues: CASSRPAGTDTQYF. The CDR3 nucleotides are TGTGCCAGCAGCCGCCCCGCGGGCACAGATACGCAGTATTTT.

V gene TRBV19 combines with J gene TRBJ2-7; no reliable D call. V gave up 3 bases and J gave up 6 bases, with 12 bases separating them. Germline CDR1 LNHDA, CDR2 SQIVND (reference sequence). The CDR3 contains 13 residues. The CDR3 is CASSIVPEGEQYF. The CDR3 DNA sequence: TGTGCCAGTAGTATCGTGCCTGAAGGCGAGCAGTACTTC.